The next 14 T cell receptor beta chains were all read from a single sample in a study of radiation and T cells in renal cell carcinoma. Noted time point: baseline pretreatment blood. Regarding treatment: 15 Gy SBRT to primary tumor, nephrectomy 4 weeks later. Method: immunoSEQ multiplex PCR; TCRdb's copy keeps in-frame clones and lacks some. Of 150,000 or so clones in the sample, roughly nine tenths are singletons; the top ten hold around 4%. The sample consisted of blood, taken from a patient whose treatment included radiotherapy and nephrectomy. Source of these receptors: a woman between 65 and 79 years old with renal cell carcinoma.

The CDR3: CASSFPPAGGGYTF. In DNA, the CDR3 is TGTGCCAGCAGTTTCCCCCCCGCGGGGGGAGGCTACACCTTC. The V call is TRBV28, the J call TRBJ1-2; TRBD1 is a possible D gene (5 bases). V lost 3 bases to trimming and J lost 8 bases, with 16 bases between them. The CDR3 sequence is 14 residues long. The V gene's germline CDR1 is MDHEN and CDR2 SYDVKM.

This clone was seen more than once but under ten times. The chain joins TRBV5-1 to TRBJ1-2, with D tentatively TRBD1 (5 bases). The CDR3 contains 13 residues. Trimming removed 0 bases from V and 4 bases from J, with 7 bases in between. Looked up from germline, CDR1 is SGHRS and CDR2 is YFSETQ. DNA of the CDR3: TGCGCCAGCAGCTTGGACCAGGGCTATGGCTACACCTTC. It yields the protein CASSLDQGYGYTF.

The chain links TRBV6-5 to TRBJ1-1; D ambiguous. V lost 5 bases and J lost 4, with 14 bases in between. From germline, CDR1 is MNHEY and CDR2 SVGAGI. This CDR3 has 14 residues. In DNA, the CDR3 is TGTGCCAGCAGTGTCGACGCAACACTCACTGAAGCTTTCTTT. Protein sequence: CASSVDATLTEAFF.

In nucleotides, the CDR3 is TGTGCCAGTAGTCCATTTCGACAGGGGGGAGGTCAGCCCCAGCATTTT. Its protein is CASSPFRQGGGQPQHF. The chain has TRBV19 and TRBJ1-5; 9 nucleotides agree with TRBD1. The CDR3 extends over 16 amino acids. Looked up from germline, CDR1 is LNHDA and CDR2 is SQIVND (reference sequence). The V gene end was trimmed by 5 bases and the J gene end by 6 bases; junction bases not matched to a gene: 11.

Written as DNA, the CDR3 is TGTGCCAGCAGCCCCCGGGACAGGAGTGTAGAGACCCAGTACTTC. Residues: CASSPRDRSVETQYF. The gene calls are TRBV5-4 and TRBJ2-5, with 8 bases fitting TRBD1. Germline CDR1 reads SGHNT; CDR2 reads YYREEE (reference sequence). The CDR3 spans 15 residues. V trimming: 4 bases; J trimming: 4 bases; junction bases outside the gene matches: 9.

CDR3 nucleotide sequence: TGTGCCAGCAGCGCTACAGGGATTAATTCACCCCTCCACTTT. Residues: CASSATGINSPLHF. The V and J genes are TRBV7-2 and TRBJ1-6; D is perhaps TRBD1 (6 bases). Germline values: CDR1 SGHTA, CDR2 FQGNSA. The length of the CDR3 is 14 residues. The V end lost 5 bases, the J end lost 6 bases, and 11 bases lay between the germline ends.

The V and J genes are TRBV7-6 and TRBJ2-1, with TRBD1 as a possible D gene (6 bases). Looked up from germline, CDR1 is SGHVS and CDR2 is FNYEAQ. The V end lost 0 bases, the J end lost 6 bases, and 9 bases lay between the germline ends. CDR3 length equals 14 residues. CDR3 region: CASSLARQVNEQFF. The CDR3 DNA reads as TGTGCCAGCAGCTTAGCTCGACAGGTCAATGAGCAGTTCTTC.

The gene calls are TRBV5-6 and TRBJ1-1; 10 positions agree with TRBD1. Germline CDR1 and CDR2: SGHDT and YYEEEE. This CDR3 region has 17 residues. Trimming cost V 4 bases and J 3 bases; bases outside gene matches: 12. CDR3 sequence reads: CASSRRPDRGLDTEAFF. CDR3 nucleotide sequence: TGTGCCAGCAGCCGACGACCCGACAGGGGGCTCGACACTGAAGCTTTCTTT.

The chain recombines TRBV27 with TRBJ1-5; no definite D call. Germline V gene lookup returns CDR1 MNHEY and CDR2 SMNVEV (reference sequence). The CDR3 has 14 amino acids. Trimming left V 3 bases short and J 5 bases short, with 11 bases between. CDR3 nucleotide sequence: TGTGCCAGCAGTTTCCGGGGTTACGATCAGCCCCAGCATTTT. This translates into CASSFRGYDQPQHF.

To note about this clone: Germline is not matched at one junction end, which may reflect a read error. The rearrangement joins TRBV30 to TRBJ1-6; D may be TRBD1 (5 bases). The germline V gene has CDR1 GTSNPN and CDR2 SVGIG (reference sequence). The CDR3 loop spans 14 amino acids. The CDR3 DNA is TGTGCCTGGAGTGGGGACTCCTATAATTCACCCTTCCACTTT. Residues: CAWSGDSYNSPFHF.

V is TRBV11-1 and J is TRBJ2-3; maybe TRBD2 (5 bases). The CDR3 is made up of 15 amino acids. The germline V gene has CDR1 SGHAT and CDR2 FQDESV (reference sequence). V lost 2 bases to trimming and J lost 2 bases, with 11 bases between them. The CDR3 nucleotides are TGTGCCAGCAGCTTAATATACCGGGACACAGATACGCAGTATTTT. Protein sequence: CASSLIYRDTDTQYF.

V gene TRBV7-3 combines with J gene TRBJ1-2, with a possible D match to TRBD1 (5 bases). The germline V gene has CDR1 SGHTA and CDR2 FQGTGA. V lost 5 bases and J 3 bases, leaving 16 bases between the germline ends. CDR3 length equals 15 residues. CDR3 in DNA: TGTGCCAGCAGCCAAACAAGGGGCCCAGACTATGGCTACACCTTC. This codes for CASSQTRGPDYGYTF.

The chain carries TRBV6-5 and TRBJ1-2; maybe TRBD1 (5 bases). V gave up 0 bases and J gave up 0 bases, with 8 bases separating them. Germline V CDR1 and CDR2: MNHEY, SVGAGI. The CDR3 is 15 amino acids. In DNA, the CDR3 is TGTGCCAGCAGTTACTCGGGGGTAACTAACTATGGCTACACCTTC. Its protein product is CASSYSGVTNYGYTF.

This clone was observed a few times. V usage is TRBV10-1 and J usage is TRBJ1-2; D may be TRBD1 (5 bases). CDR1 is WNHNN and CDR2 is SYGVQD in the germline V gene (reference sequence). V dropped 3 bases and J dropped 8 bases, with 10 bases sitting between them. This CDR3 comprises 12 residues. CDR3 bases: TGCGCCAGCAGTGACAGGGAAGGAGGCTACACCTTC. Protein product: CASSDREGGYTF.